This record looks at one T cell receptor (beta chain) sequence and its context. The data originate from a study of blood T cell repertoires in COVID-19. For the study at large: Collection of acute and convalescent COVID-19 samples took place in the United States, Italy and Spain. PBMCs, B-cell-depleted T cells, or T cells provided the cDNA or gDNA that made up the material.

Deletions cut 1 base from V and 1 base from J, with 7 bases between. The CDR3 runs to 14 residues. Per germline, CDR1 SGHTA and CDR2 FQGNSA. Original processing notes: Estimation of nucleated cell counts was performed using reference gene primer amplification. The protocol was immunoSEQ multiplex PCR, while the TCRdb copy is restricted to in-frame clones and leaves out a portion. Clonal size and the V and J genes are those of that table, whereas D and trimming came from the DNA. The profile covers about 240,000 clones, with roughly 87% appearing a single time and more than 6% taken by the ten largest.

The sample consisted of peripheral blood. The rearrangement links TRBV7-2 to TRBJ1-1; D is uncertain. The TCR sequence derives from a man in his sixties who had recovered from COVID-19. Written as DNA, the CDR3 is TGTGCCAGCAGCTTAGATCGGTGGAACACTGAAGCTTTCTTT. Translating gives CASSLDRWNTEAFF. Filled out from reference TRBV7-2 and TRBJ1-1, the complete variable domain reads GAGVSQSPSNKVTEKGKDVELRCDPISGHTALYWYRQSLGQGLEFLIYFQGNSAPDKSGLPSDRFSAERTGGSVSTLTIQRTQQEDSAVYLCASSLDRWNTEAFFGQGTRLTVV.